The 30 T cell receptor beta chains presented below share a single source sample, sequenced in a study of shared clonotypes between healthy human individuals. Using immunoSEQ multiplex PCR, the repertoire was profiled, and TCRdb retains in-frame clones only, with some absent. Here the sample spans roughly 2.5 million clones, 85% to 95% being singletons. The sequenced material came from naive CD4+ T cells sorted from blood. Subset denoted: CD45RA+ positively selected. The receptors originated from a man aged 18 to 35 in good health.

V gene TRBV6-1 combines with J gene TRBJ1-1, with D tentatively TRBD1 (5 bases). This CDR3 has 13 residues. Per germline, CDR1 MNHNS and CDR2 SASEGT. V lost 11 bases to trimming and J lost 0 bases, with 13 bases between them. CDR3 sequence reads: CAGGEYMNTEAFF. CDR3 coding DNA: TGTGCCGGGGGGGAGTACATGAACACTGAAGCTTTCTTT.

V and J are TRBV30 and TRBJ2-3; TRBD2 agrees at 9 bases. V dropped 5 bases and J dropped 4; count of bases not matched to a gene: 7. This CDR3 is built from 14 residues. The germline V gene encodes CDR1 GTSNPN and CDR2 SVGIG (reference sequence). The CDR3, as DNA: TGTGCCTGGGTCCGCGGGGGGGAAGCAGATACGCAGTATTTT. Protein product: CAWVRGGEADTQYF.

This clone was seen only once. CDR3 DNA: TGCGCCAGCAGCCAAGATAAAGGGAGCAAGGTGACCCAGTACTTC. This codes for CASSQDKGSKVTQYF. The chain carries TRBV4-3 and TRBJ2-5, with D tentatively TRBD2 (5 bases). This CDR3 comprises 15 residues. The V gene lost 0 bases and the J gene lost 7 bases, with 15 bases spanning the gap. The germline gives CDR1 LGHNA, CDR2 YSLEER.

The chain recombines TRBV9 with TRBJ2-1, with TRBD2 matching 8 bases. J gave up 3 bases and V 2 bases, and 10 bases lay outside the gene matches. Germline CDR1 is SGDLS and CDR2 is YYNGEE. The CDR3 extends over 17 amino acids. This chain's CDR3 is CASSVDTLADLYNEQFF. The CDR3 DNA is TGTGCCAGCAGCGTGGATACACTAGCGGACCTCTACAATGAGCAGTTCTTC.

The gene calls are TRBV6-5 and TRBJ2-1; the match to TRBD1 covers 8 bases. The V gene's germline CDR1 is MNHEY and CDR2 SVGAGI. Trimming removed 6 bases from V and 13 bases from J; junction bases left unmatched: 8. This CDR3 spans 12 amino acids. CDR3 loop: CASRLGQGEQFF. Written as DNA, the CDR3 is TGTGCCAGCAGACTAGGACAGGGCGAACAGTTCTTC.

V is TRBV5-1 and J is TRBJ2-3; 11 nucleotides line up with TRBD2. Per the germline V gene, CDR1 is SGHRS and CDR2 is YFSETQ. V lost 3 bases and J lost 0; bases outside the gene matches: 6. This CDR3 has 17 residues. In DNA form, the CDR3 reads TGCGCCAGCAGCTGGGGGTTAGCGGGAGGGAGCACAGATACGCAGTATTTT. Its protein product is CASSWGLAGGSTDTQYF. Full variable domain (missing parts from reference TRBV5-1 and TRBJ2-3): KAGVTQTPRYLIKTRGQQVTLSCSPISGHRSVSWYQQTPGQGLQFLFEYFSETQRNKGNFPGRFSGRQFSNSRSEMNVSTLELGDSALYLCASSWGLAGGSTDTQYFGPGTRLTVL.

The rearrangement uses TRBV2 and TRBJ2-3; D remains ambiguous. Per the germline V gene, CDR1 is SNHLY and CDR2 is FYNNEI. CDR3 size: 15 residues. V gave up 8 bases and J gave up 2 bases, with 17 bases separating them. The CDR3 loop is CASLRLLPNTDTQYF. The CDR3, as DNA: TGTGCCAGCTTACGGCTTTTACCAAACACAGATACGCAGTATTTT.

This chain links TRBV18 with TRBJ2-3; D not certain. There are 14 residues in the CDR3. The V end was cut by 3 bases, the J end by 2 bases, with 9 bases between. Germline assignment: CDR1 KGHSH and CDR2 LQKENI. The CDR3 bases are TGTGCCAGCTCACCTCGTCTTCCCACAGATACGCAGTATTTT. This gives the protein CASSPRLPTDTQYF.

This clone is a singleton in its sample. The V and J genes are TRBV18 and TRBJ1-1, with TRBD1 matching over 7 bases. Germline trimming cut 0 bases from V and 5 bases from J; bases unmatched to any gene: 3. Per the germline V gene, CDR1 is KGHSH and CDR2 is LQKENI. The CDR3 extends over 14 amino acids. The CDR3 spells CASSPPSGGTEAFF. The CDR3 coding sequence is TGTGCCAGCTCACCACCATCAGGGGGAACTGAAGCTTTCTTT.

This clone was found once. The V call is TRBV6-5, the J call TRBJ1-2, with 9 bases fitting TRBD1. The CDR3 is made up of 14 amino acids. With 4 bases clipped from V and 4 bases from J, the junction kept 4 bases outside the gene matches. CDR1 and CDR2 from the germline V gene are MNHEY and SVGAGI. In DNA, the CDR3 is TGTGCCAGCAGTTCCACAGGGGGCGGCTATGGCTACACCTTC. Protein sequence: CASSSTGGGYGYTF.

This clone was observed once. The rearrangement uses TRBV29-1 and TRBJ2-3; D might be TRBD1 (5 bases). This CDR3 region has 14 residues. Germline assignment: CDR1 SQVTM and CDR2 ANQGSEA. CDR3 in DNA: TGCAGTAGTAGCCACAGGCTAAGCACAGATACGCAGTATTTT. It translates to CSSSHRLSTDTQYF.

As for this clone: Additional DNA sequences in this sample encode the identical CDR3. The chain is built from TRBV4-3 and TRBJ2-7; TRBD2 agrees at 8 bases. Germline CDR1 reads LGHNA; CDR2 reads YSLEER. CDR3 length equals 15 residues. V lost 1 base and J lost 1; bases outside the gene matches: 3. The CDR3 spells CASSQGPSGSYEQYF. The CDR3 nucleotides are TGCGCCAGCAGCCAAGGGCCTAGCGGGTCCTACGAGCAGTACTTC.

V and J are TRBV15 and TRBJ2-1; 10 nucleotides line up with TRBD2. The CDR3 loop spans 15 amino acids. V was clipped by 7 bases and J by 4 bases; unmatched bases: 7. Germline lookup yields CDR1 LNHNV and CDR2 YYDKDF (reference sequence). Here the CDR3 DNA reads TGTGCCACCACCCAGCGGGAGGGCCTGTACAATGAGCAGTTCTTC. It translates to CATTQREGLYNEQFF.

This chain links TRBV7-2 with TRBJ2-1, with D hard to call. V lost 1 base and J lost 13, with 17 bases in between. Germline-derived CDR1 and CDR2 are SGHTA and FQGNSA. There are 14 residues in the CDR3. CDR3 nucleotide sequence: TGTGCCAGCAGCTTAGATGGCGGAACTCCGGCCCAGTTCTTC. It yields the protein CASSLDGGTPAQFF.

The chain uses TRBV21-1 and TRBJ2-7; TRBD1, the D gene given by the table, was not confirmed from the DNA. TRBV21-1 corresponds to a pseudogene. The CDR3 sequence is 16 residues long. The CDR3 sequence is CASSNSGTGKSYEQYF. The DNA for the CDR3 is TGTGCCAGCAGCAATTCCGGGACAGGGAAGTCCTACGAGCAGTACTTC.

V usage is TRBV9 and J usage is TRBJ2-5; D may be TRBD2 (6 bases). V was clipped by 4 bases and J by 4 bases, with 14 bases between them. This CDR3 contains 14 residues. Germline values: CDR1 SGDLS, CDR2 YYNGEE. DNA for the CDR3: TGTGCCAGCAGCTTAGGACGGGACTCAGAGACCCAGTACTTC. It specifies CASSLGRDSETQYF.

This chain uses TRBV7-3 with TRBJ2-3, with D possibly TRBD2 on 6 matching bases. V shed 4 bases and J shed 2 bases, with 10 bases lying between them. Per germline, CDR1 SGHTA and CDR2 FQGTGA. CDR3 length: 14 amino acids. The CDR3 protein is CASSSGTYTDTQYF. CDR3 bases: TGTGCCAGCAGCTCCGGGACTTACACAGATACGCAGTATTTT. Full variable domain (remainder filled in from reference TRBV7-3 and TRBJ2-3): GAGVSQTPSNKVTEKGKYVELRCDPISGHTALYWYRQSLGQGPEFLIYFQGTGAADDSGLPNDRFFAVRPEGSVSTLKIQRTERGDSAVYLCASSSGTYTDTQYFGPGTRLTVL.

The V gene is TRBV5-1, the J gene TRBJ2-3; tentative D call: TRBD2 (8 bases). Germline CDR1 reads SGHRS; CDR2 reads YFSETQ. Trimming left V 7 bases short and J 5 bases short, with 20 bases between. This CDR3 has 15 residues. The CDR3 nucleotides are TGCGCCAGCGCAGGGGGAGCGGGAGTTGGAGATACGCAGTATTTT. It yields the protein CASAGGAGVGDTQYF.

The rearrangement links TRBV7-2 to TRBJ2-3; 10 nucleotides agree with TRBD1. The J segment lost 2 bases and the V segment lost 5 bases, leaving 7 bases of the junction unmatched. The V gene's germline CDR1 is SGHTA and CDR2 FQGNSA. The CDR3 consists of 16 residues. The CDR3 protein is CASSQNRQGATDTQYF. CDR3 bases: TGTGCCAGCAGCCAGAACCGACAGGGGGCCACAGATACGCAGTATTTT. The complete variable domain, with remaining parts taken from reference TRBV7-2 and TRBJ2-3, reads GAGVSQSPSNKVTEKGKDVELRCDPISGHTALYWYRQSLGQGLEFLIYFQGNSAPDKSGLPSDRFSAERTGGSVSTLTIQRTQQEDSAVYLCASSQNRQGATDTQYFGPGTRLTVL.

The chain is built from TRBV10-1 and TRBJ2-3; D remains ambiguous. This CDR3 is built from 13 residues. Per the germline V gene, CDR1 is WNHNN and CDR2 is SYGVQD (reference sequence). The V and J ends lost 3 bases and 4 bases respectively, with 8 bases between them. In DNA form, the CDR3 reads TGCGCCAGCAGTGACTACGGGCCAGATACGCAGTATTTT. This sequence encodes CASSDYGPDTQYF.

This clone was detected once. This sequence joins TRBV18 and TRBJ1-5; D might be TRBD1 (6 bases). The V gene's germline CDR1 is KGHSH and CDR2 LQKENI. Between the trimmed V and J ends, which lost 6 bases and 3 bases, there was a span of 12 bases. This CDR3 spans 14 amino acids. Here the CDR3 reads CASSLTGFNQPQHF. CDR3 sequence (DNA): TGTGCCAGCTCGCTGACAGGCTTCAATCAGCCCCAGCATTTT.

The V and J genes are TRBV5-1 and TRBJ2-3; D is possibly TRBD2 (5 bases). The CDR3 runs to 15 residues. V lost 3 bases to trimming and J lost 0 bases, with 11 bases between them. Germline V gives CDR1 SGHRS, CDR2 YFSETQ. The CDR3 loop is CASSSTGESTDTQYF. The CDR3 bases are TGCGCCAGCAGCTCGACCGGGGAAAGCACAGATACGCAGTATTTT.

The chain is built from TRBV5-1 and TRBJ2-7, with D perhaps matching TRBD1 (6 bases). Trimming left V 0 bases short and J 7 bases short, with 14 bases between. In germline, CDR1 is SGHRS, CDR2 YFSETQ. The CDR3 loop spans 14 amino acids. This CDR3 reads CASSLATGSREQYF. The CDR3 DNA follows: TGCGCCAGCAGCTTGGCTACAGGGTCAAGGGAGCAGTACTTC.

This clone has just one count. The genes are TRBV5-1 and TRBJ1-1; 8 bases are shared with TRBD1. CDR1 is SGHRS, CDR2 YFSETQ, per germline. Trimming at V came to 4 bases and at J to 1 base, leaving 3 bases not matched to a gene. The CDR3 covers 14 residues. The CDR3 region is CASSQGTGNTEAFF. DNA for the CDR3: TGCGCCAGCAGCCAGGGGACAGGGAACACTGAAGCTTTCTTT.

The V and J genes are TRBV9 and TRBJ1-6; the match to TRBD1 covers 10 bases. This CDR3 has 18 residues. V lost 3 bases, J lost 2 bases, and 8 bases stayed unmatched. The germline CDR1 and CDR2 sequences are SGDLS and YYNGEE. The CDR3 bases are TGTGCCAGCAGCGAAAGACAGGGGGCGATCACCTATAATTCACCCCTCCACTTT. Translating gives CASSERQGAITYNSPLHF.

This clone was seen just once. For the CDR3, the DNA is TGCGCCAGCAGCTTGGGGGGCCGAAACGAAAAGACCCAGTACTTC. Its translation is CASSLGGRNEKTQYF. The chain carries TRBV5-1 and TRBJ2-5; D is perhaps TRBD1 (5 bases). Trimming shortened V by 0 bases and J by 6 bases, and 15 bases separated the two germline ends. CDR3 length: 15 amino acids. The V gene's germline CDR1 is SGHRS and CDR2 YFSETQ.

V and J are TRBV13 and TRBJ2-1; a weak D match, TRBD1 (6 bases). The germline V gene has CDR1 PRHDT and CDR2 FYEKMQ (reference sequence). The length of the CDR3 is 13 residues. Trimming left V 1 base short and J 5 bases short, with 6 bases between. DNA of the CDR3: TGTGCCAGCAGCTTAGACAGGGACAATGAGCAGTTCTTC. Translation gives CASSLDRDNEQFF.

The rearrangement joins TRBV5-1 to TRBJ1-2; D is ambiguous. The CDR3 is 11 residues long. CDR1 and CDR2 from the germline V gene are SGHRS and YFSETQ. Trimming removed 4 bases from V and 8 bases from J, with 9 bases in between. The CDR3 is CASSQTGGYTF. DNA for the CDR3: TGCGCCAGCAGCCAAACGGGGGGCTACACCTTC.

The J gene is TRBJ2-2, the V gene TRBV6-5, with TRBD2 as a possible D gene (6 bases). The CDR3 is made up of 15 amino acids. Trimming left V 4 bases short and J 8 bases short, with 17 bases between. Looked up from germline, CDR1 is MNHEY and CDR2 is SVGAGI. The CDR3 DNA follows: TGTGCCAGCAGTTCCCCTCGGGCGGGACCGGGGGAGCTGTTTTTT. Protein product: CASSSPRAGPGELFF.

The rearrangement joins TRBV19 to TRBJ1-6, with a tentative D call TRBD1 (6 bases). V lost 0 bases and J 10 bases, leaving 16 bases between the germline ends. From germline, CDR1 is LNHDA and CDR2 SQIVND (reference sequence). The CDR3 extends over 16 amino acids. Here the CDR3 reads CASSIDRGAIGSPLHF. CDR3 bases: TGTGCCAGTAGTATAGACAGGGGAGCAATAGGATCACCCCTCCACTTT.